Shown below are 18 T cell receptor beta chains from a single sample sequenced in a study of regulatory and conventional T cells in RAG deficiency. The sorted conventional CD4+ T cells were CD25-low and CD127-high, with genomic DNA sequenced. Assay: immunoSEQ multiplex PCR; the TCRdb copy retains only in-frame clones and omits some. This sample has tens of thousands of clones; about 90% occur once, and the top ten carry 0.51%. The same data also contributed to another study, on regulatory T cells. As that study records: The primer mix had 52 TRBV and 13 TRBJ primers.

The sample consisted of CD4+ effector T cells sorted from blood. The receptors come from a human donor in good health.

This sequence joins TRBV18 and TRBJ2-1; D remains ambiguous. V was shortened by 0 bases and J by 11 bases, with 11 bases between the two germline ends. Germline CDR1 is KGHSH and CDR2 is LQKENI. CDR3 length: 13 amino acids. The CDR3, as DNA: TGTGCCAGCTCACCACCGTCAGCCCCCCAGCAGTTCTTC. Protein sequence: CASSPPSAPQQFF.

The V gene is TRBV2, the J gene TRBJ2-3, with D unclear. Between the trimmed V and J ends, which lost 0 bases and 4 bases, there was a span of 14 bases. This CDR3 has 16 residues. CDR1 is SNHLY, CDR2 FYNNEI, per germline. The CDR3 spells CASSEAEWSSADTQYF. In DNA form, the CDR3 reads TGTGCCAGCAGTGAAGCCGAGTGGTCAAGCGCAGATACGCAGTATTTT. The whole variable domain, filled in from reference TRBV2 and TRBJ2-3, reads EPEVTQTPSHQVTQMGQEVILRCVPISNHLYFYWYRQILGQKVEFLVSFYNNEISEKSEIFDDQFSVERPDGSNFTLKIRSTKLEDSAMYFCASSEAEWSSADTQYFGPGTRLTVL.

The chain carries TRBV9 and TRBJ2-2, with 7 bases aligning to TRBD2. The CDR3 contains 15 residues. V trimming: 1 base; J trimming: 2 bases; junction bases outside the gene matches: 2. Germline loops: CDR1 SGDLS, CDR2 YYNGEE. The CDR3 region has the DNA TGTGCCAGCAGCGTATCGGGACTAAACACCGGGGAGCTGTTTTTT. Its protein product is CASSVSGLNTGELFF.

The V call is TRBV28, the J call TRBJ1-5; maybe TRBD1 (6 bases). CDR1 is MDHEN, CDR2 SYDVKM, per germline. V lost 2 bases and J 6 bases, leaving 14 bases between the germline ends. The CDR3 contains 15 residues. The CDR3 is CASSLVGAGGQPQHF. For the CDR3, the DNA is TGTGCCAGCAGTTTAGTGGGGGCGGGAGGTCAGCCCCAGCATTTT.

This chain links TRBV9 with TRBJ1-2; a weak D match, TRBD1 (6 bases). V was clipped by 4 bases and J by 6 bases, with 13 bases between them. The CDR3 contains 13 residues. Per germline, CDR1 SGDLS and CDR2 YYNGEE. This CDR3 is CASSSRTADGYTF. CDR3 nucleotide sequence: TGTGCCAGCAGCTCACGGACAGCTGATGGCTACACCTTC.

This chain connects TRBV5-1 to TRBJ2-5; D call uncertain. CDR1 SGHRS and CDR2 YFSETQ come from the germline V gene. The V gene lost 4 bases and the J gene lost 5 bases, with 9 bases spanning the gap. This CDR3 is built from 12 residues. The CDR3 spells CASSELGETQYF. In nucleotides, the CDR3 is TGCGCCAGCAGCGAGCTGGGGGAGACCCAGTACTTC.

The DNA for the CDR3 is TGTGCCAGCAGCATGGGACTAGCGGGGGCCTACGAGCAGTACTTC. Its protein is CASSMGLAGAYEQYF. The genes are TRBV5-6 and TRBJ2-7; 14 positions match TRBD2. The junction had 2 bases not matched to a gene; V was cut back by 4 bases and J by 2 bases. CDR1 is SGHDT, CDR2 YYEEEE, per germline. The CDR3 loop spans 15 amino acids.

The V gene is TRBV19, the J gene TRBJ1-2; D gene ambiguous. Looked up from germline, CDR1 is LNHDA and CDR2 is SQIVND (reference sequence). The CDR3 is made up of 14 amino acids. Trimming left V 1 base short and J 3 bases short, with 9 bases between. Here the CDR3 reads CASSIGAEHYGYTF. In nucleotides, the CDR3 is TGTGCCAGTAGTATAGGGGCGGAGCACTATGGCTACACCTTC.

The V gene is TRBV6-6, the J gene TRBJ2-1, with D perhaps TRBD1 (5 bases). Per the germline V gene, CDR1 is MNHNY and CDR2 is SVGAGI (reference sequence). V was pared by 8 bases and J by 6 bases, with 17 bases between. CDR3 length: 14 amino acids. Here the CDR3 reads CASHSPGPPNEQFF. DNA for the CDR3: TGTGCCAGCCACAGTCCAGGGCCCCCCAATGAGCAGTTCTTC.

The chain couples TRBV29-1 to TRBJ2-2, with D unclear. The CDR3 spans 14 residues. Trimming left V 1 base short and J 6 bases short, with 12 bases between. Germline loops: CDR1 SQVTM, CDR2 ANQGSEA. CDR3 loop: CSVEVGRLAGELFF. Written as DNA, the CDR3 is TGCAGCGTTGAAGTTGGCAGGCTCGCCGGGGAGCTGTTTTTT.

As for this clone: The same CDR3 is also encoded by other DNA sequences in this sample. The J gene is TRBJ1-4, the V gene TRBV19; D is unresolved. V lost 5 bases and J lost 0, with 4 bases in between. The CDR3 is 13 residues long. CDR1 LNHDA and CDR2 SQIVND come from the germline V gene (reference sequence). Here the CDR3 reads CASSVATNEKLFF. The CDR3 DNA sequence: TGTGCCAGTAGTGTCGCAACTAATGAAAAACTGTTTTTT.

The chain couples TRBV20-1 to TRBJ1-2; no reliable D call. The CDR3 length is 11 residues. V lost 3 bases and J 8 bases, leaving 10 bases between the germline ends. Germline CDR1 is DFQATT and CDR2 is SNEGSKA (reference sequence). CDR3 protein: CSARFPQGYTF. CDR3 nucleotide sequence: TGCAGTGCTAGGTTCCCCCAGGGCTACACCTTC.

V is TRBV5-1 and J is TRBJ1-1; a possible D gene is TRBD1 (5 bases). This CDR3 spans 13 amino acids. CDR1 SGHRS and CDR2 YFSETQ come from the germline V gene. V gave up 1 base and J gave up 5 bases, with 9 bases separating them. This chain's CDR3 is CASSLRGTTEAFF. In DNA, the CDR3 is TGCGCCAGCAGCTTGAGGGGAACGACTGAAGCTTTCTTT.

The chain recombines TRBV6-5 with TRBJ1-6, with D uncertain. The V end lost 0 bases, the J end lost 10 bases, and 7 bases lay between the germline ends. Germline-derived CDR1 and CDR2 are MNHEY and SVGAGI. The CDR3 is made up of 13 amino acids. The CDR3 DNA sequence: TGTGCCAGCAGTTACTCGAATCAGTCACCCCTCCACTTT. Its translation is CASSYSNQSPLHF.

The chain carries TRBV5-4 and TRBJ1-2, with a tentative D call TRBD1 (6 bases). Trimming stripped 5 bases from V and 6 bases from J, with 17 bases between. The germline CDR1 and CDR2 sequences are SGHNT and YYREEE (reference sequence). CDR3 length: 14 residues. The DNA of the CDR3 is TGTGCCAGCAGATTTACCGGGACACTCGATGGCTACACCTTC. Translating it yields CASRFTGTLDGYTF.

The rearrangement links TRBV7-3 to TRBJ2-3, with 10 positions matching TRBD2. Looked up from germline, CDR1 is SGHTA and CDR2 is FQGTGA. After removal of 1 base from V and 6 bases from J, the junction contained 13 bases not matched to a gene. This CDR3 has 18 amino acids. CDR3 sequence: CASSLNPGLAVSVDTQYF. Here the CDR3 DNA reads TGTGCCAGCAGCTTAAACCCCGGACTAGCGGTGAGCGTGGATACGCAGTATTTT.

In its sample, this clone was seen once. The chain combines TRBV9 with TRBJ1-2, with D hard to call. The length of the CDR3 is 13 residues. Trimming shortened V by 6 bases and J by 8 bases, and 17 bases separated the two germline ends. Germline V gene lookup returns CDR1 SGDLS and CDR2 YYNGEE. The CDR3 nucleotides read TGTGCCAGCACCCCAGCCCGGGGAGAAGGCTACACCTTC. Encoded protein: CASTPARGEGYTF. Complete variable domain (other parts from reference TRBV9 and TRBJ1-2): DSGVTQTPKHLITATGQRVTLRCSPRSGDLSVYWYQQSLDQGLQFLIQYYNGEERAKGNILERFSAQQFPDLHSELNLSSLELGDSALYFCASTPARGEGYTFGSGTRLTVV.

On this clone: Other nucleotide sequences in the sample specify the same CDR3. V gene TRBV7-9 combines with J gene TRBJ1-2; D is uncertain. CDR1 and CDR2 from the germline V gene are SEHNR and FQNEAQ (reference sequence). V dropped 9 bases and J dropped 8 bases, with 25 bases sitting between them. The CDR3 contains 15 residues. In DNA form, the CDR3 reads TGTGCCAGTAGCCTACATGACACCGGGCGAGGGGGCTACACCTTC. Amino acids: CASSLHDTGRGGYTF.